This is a list of T cell receptor beta chains from one sample in a study of control samples from healthy donors and cancer patients. Generated by immunoSEQ multiplex PCR, the TCRdb table keeps only in-frame clones and is missing some. The table lists around 140,000 clones, approximately 92% of them singletons. Source material: blood. These receptors originate from a woman aged 50 to 65 in good health. The CDR3 runs from the conserved cysteine through the conserved F or W. A D gene is named only where the DNA matches it firmly. Expanded clones are given a class, and other clones once, few, many or no size at all.

>-|TRBD2|TRBJ2-5|TRBV6-5
TGTGCCGGGGATAGCGGGGGGGGCGGCGAGACCCAGTACTTC
CAGDSGGGGETQYF
>-|-|TRBJ2-1|TRBV19
TGTGCCAGTAGTATAACTGGCGGGCGGGCCTACAATGAGCAGTTCTTC
CASSITGGRAYNEQFF
>-|-|TRBJ1-1|TRBV5-1
TGCGCCAGCAGCTTGGGAGTCCTAGGGGCTGAAGCTTTCTTT
CASSLGVLGAEAFF
>-|-|TRBJ2-1|TRBV29-1
TGCAGCGTTGAGTATATGGCTAGGGCAATTTACAATGAGCAGTTCTTC
CSVEYMARAIYNEQFF
>-|-|TRBJ2-1|TRBV15
TGTGCCACCAGCAGAGTAGGGGGGATGAATGAGCAGTTCTTC
CATSRVGGMNEQFF
>-|-|TRBJ1-6|TRBV6-1
TGTGCCAGCAGTGAGGGGAGAGGGGCCTATAATTCACCCCTCCACTTT
CASSEGRGAYNSPLHF
>-|-|TRBJ1-2|TRBV6-1
TGTGCCAGCAGTGAAGCGTCGACTGGCTACACCTTC
CASSEASTGYTF
>-|TRBD2|TRBJ2-5|TRBV5-4
TGTGCCAGCAGCCTTAGACTAGCGGGGGGGCCAGAGACCCAGTACTTC
CASSLRLAGGPETQYF
>-|-|TRBJ2-2|TRBV3-1/TRBV3-2
TGTGCCAGCAGCCGCCCGGGCAGTACCGGGGAGCTGTTTTTT
CASSRPGSTGELFF
>-|-|TRBJ1-5|TRBV5-1
TGCGCCAGCAGCCCTCGTGGGGGGGGCGATCAGCCCCAGCATTTT
CASSPRGGGDQPQHF
>-|-|TRBJ2-3|TRBV5-4
TGTGCCAGCAGCTTGGCGGCTACCACCGCTACTACAGATACGCAGTATTTT
CASSLAATTATTDTQYF
>-|TRBD2|TRBJ2-2|TRBV11-3
TGTGCCAGCAGGGCTAGCGGGGTCACCGGGGAGCTGTTTTTT
CASRASGVTGELFF
>-|TRBD1|TRBJ1-2|TRBV19
TGTGCCAGTAGTACGAGACAGGGAAATGGCTACACCTTC
CASSTRQGNGYTF
>-|-|TRBJ1-2|TRBV5-6
TGTGCCAGCAGCTTGGATGACAGGTCCCCCGGCTACACCTTC
CASSLDDRSPGYTF
>-|-|TRBJ1-1|TRBV19
TGTGCCAGTGGGAAGGGGGTGAGGACCACTGAAGCTTTCTTT
CASGKGVRTTEAFF
>-|TRBD1|TRBJ1-2|TRBV28
TGTGCCAGCAGGTCCTACCCGGGACAGGGTTATGGCTACACCTTC
CASRSYPGQGYGYTF
>-|-|TRBJ1-4|TRBV24-1
TGTGCCACCAGTGATCCCAGGGGCGGTGGTGAAAAACTGTTTTTT
CATSDPRGGGEKLFF
>-|TRBD1|TRBJ1-1|TRBV24-1
TGTGCCACCAGTGATACCAGGGGGCCCCTCACTGAAGCTTTCTTT
CATSDTRGPLTEAFF
>-|-|TRBJ1-2|TRBV14
TGTGCCAGCAGCCCCCTAGGCAGGAACTATGGCTACACCTTC
CASSPLGRNYGYTF
>-|-|TRBJ1-6|TRBV7-9
TGTGCCAGCAGCTTAGACCAGGGGCTCCATTCACCCCTCCACTTT
CASSLDQGLHSPLHF
>-|TRBD1|TRBJ1-6|TRBV10-3
TGTGCCACCCTGGCTGGACAGGTCGGTTCACCCCTCCACTTT
CATLAGQVGSPLHF
>-|-|TRBJ2-2|TRBV2
TGTGCCAGCAGTGAAGCGCTTGGAAACACCGGGGAGCTGTTTTTT
CASSEALGNTGELFF
>-|-|TRBJ2-1|TRBV13
TGTGCCAGCAGCTTAGCCAGGGGTACCGATGAGCAGTTCTTC
CASSLARGTDEQFF
>-|TRBD1|TRBJ1-3|TRBV7-8
TGTGCCAGCAGCAAGGGACAGGGTAGATACACCATATATTTT
CASSKGQGRYTIYF
>few|-|TRBJ1-3|TRBV6-5
TGTGCCAGTACCCCTGGGGACTCTGGAAACACCATATATTTT
CASTPGDSGNTIYF
>-|-|TRBJ2-1|TRBV6-5
TGTGCCAGCAGTTGGGGTCAGGAGCAGTTCTTC
CASSWGQEQFF
>-|-|TRBJ1-2|TRBV5-6
TGTGCCAGCAGCTTGGCGGCGGATCCTAACTATGGCTACACCTTC
CASSLAADPNYGYTF
>-|-|TRBJ1-1|TRBV5-8
TGTGCCAGCAGCCGAAAATCCTCTGAAGCTTTCTTT
CASSRKSSEAFF
>-|TRBD1|TRBJ2-3|TRBV27
TGTGCCAGCAGTTTATCCGGGACAGGGATGACAGATACGCAGTATTTT
CASSLSGTGMTDTQYF
>-|TRBD1|TRBJ1-5|TRBV20-1
TGCAGTGCTAGTCCTGGGACAGGGGGCGGCAATCAGCCCCAGCATTTT
CSASPGTGGGNQPQHF
>-|TRBD2|TRBJ2-1|TRBV4-1
TGCGCCAGCAGCCAAGAGAGGCTAGCGGGAAGTCAGTTCTTC
CASSQERLAGSQFF
>-|-|TRBJ2-7|TRBV12-3/TRBV12-4
TGTGCCAGCGGGCAGGAGGGGCTATACGAGCAGTACTTC
CASGQEGLYEQYF
>-|-|TRBJ1-1|TRBV6-5
TGTGCCAGCAATCGCTTGCACACTGAAGCTTTCTTT
CASNRLHTEAFF
>-|-|TRBJ2-7|TRBV5-6
TGTGCCAGCAGCTTGAGTCCGGGGGCAAAGAACGAGCAGTACTTC
CASSLSPGAKNEQYF
>-|-|TRBJ1-1|TRBV5-6
TGTGCCAGCTCGAGGGTTGGGCACGAAGCTTTCTTT
CASSRVGHEAFF
>-|-|TRBJ2-7|TRBV10-3
TGTGCCATCAGTGAGGTTTCTGGCGAGCAGTACTTC
CAISEVSGEQYF
>-|TRBD1|TRBJ2-3|TRBV28
TGTGCCAGCAGTCCCTCGGGACAGGGAATTTTCACAGATACGCAGTATTTT
CASSPSGQGIFTDTQYF
>once|-|TRBJ2-7|TRBV6-6
TGTGCCAGCAGCGGGGGGGGGAGGACAGGGGATTTCGGGCAGTACTTC
CASSGGGRTGDFGQYF
>-|-|TRBJ1-5|TRBV19
TGTGCCAGTAGTCCCCGGGAGGGGGTGAGCAATCAGCCCCAGCATTTT
CASSPREGVSNQPQHF
>-|TRBD2|TRBJ2-5|TRBV2
TGTGCAGGGCGGTCGGGGGGAGAGACCCAGTACTTC
CAGRSGGETQYF
>-|-|TRBJ2-1|TRBV5-4
TGTGCCAGCAGCGATCCGGCCTACAATGAGCAGTTCTTC
CASSDPAYNEQFF